What follows are 15 T cell receptor beta chains derived from one specimen sequenced in a study of identical twins. TCRdb recomputed calls from the 5' RACE reads with MiXCR, one row per CDR3 protein. The data contain around 680,000 distinct CDR3 sequences, approximately 9% of them singletons. The data were also submitted as part of a second study, on yellow fever vaccine responses in identical twins.

Sequencing was performed on PBMCs. These receptors came from a woman between 18 and 29 years old in good health.

This clonotype showed up just a few times. The V call is TRBV2, the J call TRBJ2-7; D might be TRBD2 (6 bases). The CDR3 runs to 14 residues. CDR1 SNHLY and CDR2 FYNNEI come from the germline V gene. V gave up 4 bases and J gave up 0 bases, with 10 bases separating them. DNA of the CDR3: TGTGCCAGCAGTGTTGGGCGGGACTCCTACGAGCAGTACTTC. It encodes CASSVGRDSYEQYF.

This clonotype was counted many times. J is TRBJ2-1 and V is TRBV25-1; D perhaps matches TRBD1 (6 bases). Germline CDR1 is MGHDK and CDR2 is SYGVNS. The CDR3 is 15 residues long. The V end lost 5 bases, the J end lost 1 base, and 12 bases lay between the germline ends. CDR3 DNA: TGTGCCAGCAGTCTAGGACAGAATTCCTACAATGAGCAGTTCTTC. It specifies CASSLGQNSYNEQFF.

The chain carries TRBV20-1 and TRBJ1-2; D might be TRBD1 (5 bases). V was shortened by 6 bases and J by 7 bases, with 15 bases between the two germline ends. This CDR3 has 12 amino acids. Germline-derived CDR1 and CDR2 are DFQATT and SNEGSKA (reference sequence). DNA of the CDR3: TGCAGTGCCAAACCCAGGGTGACTGGCTACACCTTC. Protein sequence: CSAKPRVTGYTF.

The rearrangement joins TRBV21-1 to TRBJ2-1; the tabulated D call, TRBD2, remains unverified against the DNA. TRBV21-1 corresponds to a pseudogene. The CDR3 sequence is 17 residues long. For the CDR3, the DNA is TGTGCCAGCAGCAAAGAGACTAGCGCAAGCTCCTACAATGAGCAGTTCTTC. It translates to CASSKETSASSYNEQFF.

The chain recombines TRBV9 with TRBJ2-7; D is unclear. The CDR3 length is 14 residues. Looked up from germline, CDR1 is SGDLS and CDR2 is YYNGEE. V was shortened by 0 bases and J by 2 bases, with 9 bases between the two germline ends. CDR3 in DNA: TGTGCCAGCAGCGTAGCTACCGCAGCCTACGAGCAGTACTTC. Its translation: CASSVATAAYEQYF.

This clonotype was seen only a few times. The chain links TRBV14 to TRBJ2-1; tentatively, D is TRBD2 (6 bases). The length of the CDR3 is 13 residues. Germline V lookup: CDR1 SGHDN, CDR2 FVKESK. Trimming pared 4 bases from V and 9 bases from J, leaving 13 bases between. In DNA form, the CDR3 reads TGTGCCAGCAGCCCTTCTCTAGCGTCTGAGCAGTTCTTC. Protein: CASSPSLASEQFF. The variable domain in full, completed from reference TRBV14 and TRBJ2-1, reads EAGVTQFPSHSVIEKGQTVTLRCDPISGHDNLYWYRRVMGKEIKFLLHFVKESKQDESGMPNNRFLAERTGGTYSTLKVQPAELEDSGVYFCASSPSLASEQFFGPGTRLTVL.

The rearrangement uses TRBV7-2 and TRBJ2-1, with 11 bases identical to TRBD2. Germline values: CDR1 SGHTA, CDR2 FQGNSA. V lost 0 bases, J lost 0 bases, and 13 bases stayed unmatched. CDR3 length: 21 residues. The CDR3 DNA sequence: TGTGCCAGCAGCTTAGCGGCCACGGGACTAGCGGTGACAAGCTCCTACAATGAGCAGTTCTTC. Residues: CASSLAATGLAVTSSYNEQFF. The entire variable domain, with the rest obtained from reference TRBV7-2 and TRBJ2-1, is as follows: GAGVSQSPSNKVTEKGKDVELRCDPISGHTALYWYRQSLGQGLEFLIYFQGNSAPDKSGLPSDRFSAERTGGSVSTLTIQRTQQEDSAVYLCASSLAATGLAVTSSYNEQFFGPGTRLTVL.

The J gene is TRBJ1-6, the V gene TRBV20-1, with a tentative D call TRBD1 (6 bases). Germline V lookup: CDR1 DFQATT, CDR2 SNEGSKA (reference sequence). The V end was cut by 4 bases, the J end by 8 bases, with 15 bases between. The CDR3 is made up of 14 amino acids. The CDR3 sequence is CSATPRGAYSPLHF. The CDR3, as DNA: TGCAGTGCTACACCGAGGGGGGCTTATTCACCCCTCCACTTT.

The V gene is TRBV3-1, the J gene TRBJ2-2; perhaps TRBD2 as D (6 bases). CDR3 length: 15 amino acids. V was clipped by 1 base and J by 5 bases, with 11 bases between them. Germline CDR1 LGHDT, CDR2 YNNKEL (reference sequence). DNA for the CDR3: TGTGCCAGCAGCCAAGTCCCGGGGAGGACCGGGGAGCTGTTTTTT. Its translation is CASSQVPGRTGELFF.

At least ten counts were recorded for this clonotype. The chain recombines TRBV11-2 with TRBJ2-7; TRBD2 agrees at 11 bases. The CDR3 extends over 14 amino acids. Germline CDR1 is SGHAT and CDR2 is FQNNGV. V was clipped by 5 bases and J by 2 bases; unmatched bases: 2. CDR3 in DNA: TGTGCCAGCAGCATACTAGCGGGAGCCTACGAGCAGTACTTC. Translated, it gives CASSILAGAYEQYF.

In its sample, this clonotype was seen many times. The DNA for the CDR3 is TGTGCCAGCAGCCTAATAGCTGGGGGGGGGAATGAGCAGTTCTTC. Its translation: CASSLIAGGGNEQFF. The V gene is TRBV11-2, the J gene TRBJ2-1, with 7 bases lining up with TRBD2. There are 15 residues in the CDR3. Germline lookup yields CDR1 SGHAT and CDR2 FQNNGV. Germline trimming cut 5 bases from V and 7 bases from J; bases unmatched to any gene: 11.

The V gene is TRBV5-1, the J gene TRBJ1-4; 8 bases match TRBD1. The CDR3 is 16 residues long. Germline assignment: CDR1 SGHRS and CDR2 YFSETQ. V was pared by 4 bases and J by 6 bases, with 11 bases of the junction left unmatched. CDR3 coding DNA: TGCGCCAGCAGCCGTTTCCAGGGGGCGCGAGATGAAAAACTGTTTTTT. Translating it yields CASSRFQGARDEKLFF.

About this clonotype: Being one base from a much bigger clone, this may be a read error. V gene TRBV3-1 combines with J gene TRBJ2-7; D possibly uses TRBD1 or TRBD2 (5 bases each). Germline V gives CDR1 LGHDT, CDR2 YNNKEL (reference sequence). The CDR3 totals 15 residues. The CDR3 is CASSQDWTGTYDQYF. The CDR3 nucleotides read TGTGCCAGCAGCCAAGATTGGACTGGGACCTACGACCAGTACTTC.

In this sample, this clonotype turned up a few times. The chain uses TRBV7-9 and TRBJ2-7; D is undetermined. Germline CDR1 is SEHNR and CDR2 is FQNEAQ (reference sequence). Trimming stripped 6 bases from V and 6 bases from J, with 21 bases between. The length of the CDR3 is 15 residues. The CDR3 DNA sequence: TGTGCCAGCAGTATAAGGCGTGCGGACCTGGGCGAGCAGTACTTC. Translation: CASSIRRADLGEQYF.

This clonotype was seen only a few times. V and J are TRBV29-1 and TRBJ2-5; D perhaps matches TRBD2 (6 bases). The V gene's germline CDR1 is SQVTM and CDR2 ANQGSEA. V was clipped by 4 bases and J by 5 bases, with 17 bases between them. The CDR3 length is 14 residues. The CDR3 loop reads CSVGLATGVETQYF. In DNA, the CDR3 is TGCAGCGTTGGTCTAGCGACCGGTGTCGAGACCCAGTACTTC.